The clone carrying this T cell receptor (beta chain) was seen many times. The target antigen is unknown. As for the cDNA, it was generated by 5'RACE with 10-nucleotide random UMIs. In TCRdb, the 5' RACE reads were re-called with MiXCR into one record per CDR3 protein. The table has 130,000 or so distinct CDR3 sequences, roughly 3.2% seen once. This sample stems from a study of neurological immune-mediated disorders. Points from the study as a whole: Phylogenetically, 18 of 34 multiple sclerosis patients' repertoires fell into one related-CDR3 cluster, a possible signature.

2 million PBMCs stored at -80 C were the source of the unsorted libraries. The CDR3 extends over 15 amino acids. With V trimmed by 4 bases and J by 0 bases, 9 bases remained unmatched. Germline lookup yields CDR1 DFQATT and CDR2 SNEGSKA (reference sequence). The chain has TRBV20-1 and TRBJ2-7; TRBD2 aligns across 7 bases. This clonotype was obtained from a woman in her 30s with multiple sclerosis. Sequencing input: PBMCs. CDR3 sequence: CSATAGLDSSYEQYF. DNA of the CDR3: TGCAGTGCTACAGCCGGACTAGACAGCTCCTACGAGCAGTACTTC.